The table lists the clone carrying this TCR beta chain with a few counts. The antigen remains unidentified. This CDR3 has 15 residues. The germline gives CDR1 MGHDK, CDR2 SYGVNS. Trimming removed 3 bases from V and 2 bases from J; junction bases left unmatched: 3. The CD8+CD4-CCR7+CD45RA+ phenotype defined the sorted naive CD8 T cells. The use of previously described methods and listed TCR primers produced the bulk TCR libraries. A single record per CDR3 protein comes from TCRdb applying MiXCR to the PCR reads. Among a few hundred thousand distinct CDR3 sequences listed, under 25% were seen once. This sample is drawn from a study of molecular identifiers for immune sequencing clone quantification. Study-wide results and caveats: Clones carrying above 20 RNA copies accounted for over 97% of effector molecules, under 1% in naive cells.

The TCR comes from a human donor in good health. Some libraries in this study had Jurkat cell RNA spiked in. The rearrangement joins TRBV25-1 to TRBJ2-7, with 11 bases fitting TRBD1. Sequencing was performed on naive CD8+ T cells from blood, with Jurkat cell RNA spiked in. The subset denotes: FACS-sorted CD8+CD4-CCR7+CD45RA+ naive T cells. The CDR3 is CASSEGQGGPYEQYF. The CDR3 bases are TGTGCCAGCAGTGAGGGACAGGGGGGTCCCTACGAGCAGTACTTC.